Included here is one TCR beta chain sequence, with context. No cognate antigen has been identified for it. There are no base qualities to consult, and no much larger clone falls within one base. The donors were some 36 Caucasian individuals from Russia, aged about 6 to 95 years, who were systemically healthy. Approximately 11 milliliters of peripheral blood were drawn from each donor into EDTA-treated Vacutainer tubes. Ficoll-Paque density-gradient centrifugation was used to isolate PBMCs, with at least 6 million per sample. Trizol reagent was used to extract total RNA from the PBMCs, yielding at least 5.5 micrograms per sample. Naive CD45RAhigh/CD27high T cell percentages were measured by flow cytometry on a PBMC aliquot from every donor. These data originate in a study of blood T cells in healthy people across ages (dated by TCRdb to the mid-2010s). For the study in its entirety: In model experiments, template switching captured about one uniquely barcoded TCR beta cDNA molecule for every two T cells. Two additional independent replicas of 1 million unique cDNA reads from the same blood draw were analyzed for two donors (one aged 18 to 29 and one aged 80 or older). Donors of different ages were randomly distributed across sequencing lanes to avoid experimental bias. Using deep sequencing normalized with unique cDNA molecular identifiers, the study measured how TCR beta repertoire diversity changes with age. Four age groups were formed from the donors: young (average approximately 17 years), middle-aged (around 37), aged (more than 55) and long-lived (more than 75).

Here is what the overall study found, with its caveats: Compared with the aged group, more naive CD4+ T cells, fewer expanded clones and increased TCR diversity were shown by the long-lived group, suggesting age selection. As age increased, observed TCR beta diversity per million T cells dropped in a roughly linear way, and a significant reduction was already evident by age about 40. Estimates of total diversity from one million sequenced T cells were regarded as lower bounds and underestimates. Since profiling was done on bulk unsorted PBMCs, naive and antigen-experienced compartments could not be conclusively compared. There was a strong correlation between observed TCR beta diversity and the percentage of naive T cells measured by flow cytometry. Because the CMV infection status of the donors was unknown, age-related changes in expanded clonotypes may potentially have been confounded.

Library creation used 5' RACE. Sequencing used an Illumina HiSeq 2500. A second PCR of about 6 to 12 cycles was performed with a sample-barcoded 5' primer and a J-beta primer mix. Each TCR beta cDNA molecule received a unique molecular identifier from a template-switch 5' adaptor carrying 12 random nucleotides. Each sample yielded at least 3 million CDR3-containing paired-end reads. First-strand cDNA was synthesized from all RNA with the Mint cDNA synthesis kit, primed by a TRBC-specific oligonucleotide. Following uracil-DNA glycosylase treatment, all cDNA underwent a first 18-cycle PCR with the universal primers M1SS and BC2_uni_R. The source study handled its data this way. For normalization, 1 million high-quality reads were randomly selected from each sample, with every read carrying a distinct molecular identifier. Instead of being binned into consensus sequences, reads with shared molecular identifiers were discarded. MiTCR, with a Q25 quality threshold and the strictest error-elimination algorithm, was used for CDR3 identification, clonotype clustering and error correction. Lower-bound total TCR beta diversity was estimated with a nonparametric unseen species model using Euler transformation. The public reads were reanalyzed by TCRdb: fastp trimming at Q25, MiXCR alignment, in-frame beta chains only. Identical CDR3 proteins give one entry, which carries the most common genes and DNA. TCRdb, rather than the study authors, made the V and J calls. The table for this sample lists around 780,000 distinct CDR3 sequences; about 56% of them were counted only once. The ten largest account for about 26% of the sample.

The specimen sequenced was blood. This sequence originates from a man aged 35 to 55 in good health.

The sequenced DNA is TGTGCCAGCAGCCTCCTGAGCGGGGGGAGCTCCTACGAGCAGTACTTC. The encoded protein is CASSLLSGGSSYEQYF. Recombination joined TRBV5-6 with TRBJ2-7, and TRBD2 matches 9 of the central bases. From its cysteine to its phenylalanine, the CDR3 spans 16 amino acids. Only the CDR3 part of the read is kept: 48 bases, read in frame from the first base. From the germline V gene, CDR1 is SGHDT and CDR2 is YYEEEE. V is cut back by 4 bases and J by 0 bases, with 8 bases in the junction unmatched.